This TCR beta chain was sequenced for a study of blood T cells in healthy people across ages. Background on the study: The template switching approach captured approximately one barcoded beta molecule for every two T cells. Points from the study as a whole: Expanded clonotype changes were possibly confounded by unknown donor CMV status. Strong correlation linked observed beta diversity and percent naive T cells.

Regarding this clonotype: What it binds is unknown.

V lost 0 bases and J lost 6, with 14 bases in between. Per the germline V gene, CDR1 is DFQATT and CDR2 is SNEGSKA (reference sequence). CDR3 length: 14 residues. With a J-beta primer mix and a sample-barcoded 5' primer, a second PCR ran about 7 to 12 cycles. TCRdb analysed the 5' RACE reads with MiXCR anew, one entry per CDR3 protein. The data hold approximately 600,000 distinct CDR3 sequences, with roughly 58% observed a single time. The sample comprised blood. The clonotype originates from a man between 60 and 75 years old in good health. The chain joins TRBV20-1 to TRBJ1-2, with D hard to call. This chain's CDR3 is CSARDWNRPNGYTF. The CDR3 coding sequence is TGCAGTGCTAGAGATTGGAACAGACCCAATGGCTACACCTTC.